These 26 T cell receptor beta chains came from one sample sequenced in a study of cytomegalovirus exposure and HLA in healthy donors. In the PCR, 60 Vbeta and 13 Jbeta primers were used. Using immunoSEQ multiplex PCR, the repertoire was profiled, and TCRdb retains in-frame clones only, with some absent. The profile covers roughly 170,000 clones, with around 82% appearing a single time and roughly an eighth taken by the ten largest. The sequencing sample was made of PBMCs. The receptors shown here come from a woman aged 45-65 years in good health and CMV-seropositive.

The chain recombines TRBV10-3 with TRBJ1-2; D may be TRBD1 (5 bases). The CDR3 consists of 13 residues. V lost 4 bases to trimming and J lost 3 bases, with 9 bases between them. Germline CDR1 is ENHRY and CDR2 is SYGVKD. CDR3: CAISGRVDYGYTF. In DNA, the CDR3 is TGTGCCATCAGTGGCAGGGTTGACTATGGCTACACCTTC.

This CDR3 is CASSAGSTEAFF. Here the CDR3 DNA reads TGTGCCAGCAGCGCGGGTAGCACTGAAGCTTTCTTT. V and J are TRBV9 and TRBJ1-1; D unresolved. The germline V and J ends were trimmed by 3 bases and 4 bases, with 7 bases remaining between them. Germline V gene sequence: CDR1 SGDLS, CDR2 YYNGEE. This CDR3 has 12 residues.

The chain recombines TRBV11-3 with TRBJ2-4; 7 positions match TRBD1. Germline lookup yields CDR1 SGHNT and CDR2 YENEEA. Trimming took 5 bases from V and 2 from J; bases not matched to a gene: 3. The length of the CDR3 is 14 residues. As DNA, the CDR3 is TGTGCCAGCAGCCTGACAGGGACCAAAAACATTCAGTACTTC. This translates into CASSLTGTKNIQYF.

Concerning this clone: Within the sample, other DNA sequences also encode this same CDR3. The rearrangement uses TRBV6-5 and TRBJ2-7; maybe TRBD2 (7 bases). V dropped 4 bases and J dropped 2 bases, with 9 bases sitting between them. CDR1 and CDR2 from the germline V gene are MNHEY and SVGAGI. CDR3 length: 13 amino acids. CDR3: CASSSGGPYEQYF. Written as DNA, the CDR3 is TGTGCCAGCAGTTCCGGGGGGCCCTACGAGCAGTACTTC.

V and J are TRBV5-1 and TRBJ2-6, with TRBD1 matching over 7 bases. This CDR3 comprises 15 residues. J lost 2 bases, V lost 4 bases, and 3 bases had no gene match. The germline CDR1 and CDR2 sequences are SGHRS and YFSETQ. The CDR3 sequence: CASSQGQTGANVLTF. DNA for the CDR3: TGCGCCAGCAGCCAGGGACAGACTGGGGCCAACGTCCTGACTTTC.

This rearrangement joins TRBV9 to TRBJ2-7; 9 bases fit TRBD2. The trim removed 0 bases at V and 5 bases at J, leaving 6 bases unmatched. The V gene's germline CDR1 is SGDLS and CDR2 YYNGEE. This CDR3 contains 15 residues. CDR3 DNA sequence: TGTGCCAGCAGCGTAGCAGCGGGGGGCGTCCACGAGCAGTACTTC. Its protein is CASSVAAGGVHEQYF.

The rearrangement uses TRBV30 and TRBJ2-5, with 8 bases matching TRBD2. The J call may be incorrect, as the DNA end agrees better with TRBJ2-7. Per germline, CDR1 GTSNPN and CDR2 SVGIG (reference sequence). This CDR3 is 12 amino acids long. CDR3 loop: CAWSKAGGEQYF. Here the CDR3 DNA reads TGTGCCTGGAGCAAGGCGGGAGGCGAGCAGTACTTC.

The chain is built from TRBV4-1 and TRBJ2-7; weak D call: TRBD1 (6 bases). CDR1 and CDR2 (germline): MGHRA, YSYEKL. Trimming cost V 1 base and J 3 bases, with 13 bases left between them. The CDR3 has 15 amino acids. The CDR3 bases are TGCGCCAGCAGCCAAGCTGACAGGCTCCTCTACGAGCAGTACTTC. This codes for CASSQADRLLYEQYF.

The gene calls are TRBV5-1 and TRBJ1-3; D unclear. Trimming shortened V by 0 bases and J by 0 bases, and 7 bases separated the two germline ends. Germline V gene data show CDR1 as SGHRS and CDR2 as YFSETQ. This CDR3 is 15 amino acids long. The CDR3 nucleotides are TGCGCCAGCAGCTTGGGTCCGAGCTCTGGAAACACCATATATTTT. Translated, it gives CASSLGPSSGNTIYF.

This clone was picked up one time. CDR3 DNA: TGTGCCAGCAGTGGGGTCTCTAGGTACTTC. This encodes CASSGVSRYF. The gene calls are TRBV2 and TRBJ2-7; D ambiguous. The CDR3 has 10 residues. Germline V gives CDR1 SNHLY, CDR2 FYNNEI. Trimming cost V 4 bases and J 12 bases, with 10 bases left between them.

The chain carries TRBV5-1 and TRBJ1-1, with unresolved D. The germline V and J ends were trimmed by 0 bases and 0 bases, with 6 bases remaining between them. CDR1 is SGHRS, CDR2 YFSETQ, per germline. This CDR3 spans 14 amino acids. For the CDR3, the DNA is TGCGCCAGCAGCTTGGATGGCATGAACACTGAAGCTTTCTTT. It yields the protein CASSLDGMNTEAFF.

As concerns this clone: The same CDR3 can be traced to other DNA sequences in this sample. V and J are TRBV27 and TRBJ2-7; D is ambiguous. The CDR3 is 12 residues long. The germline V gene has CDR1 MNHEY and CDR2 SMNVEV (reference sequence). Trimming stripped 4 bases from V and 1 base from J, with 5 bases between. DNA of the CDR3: TGTGCCAGCAGTTCCCTTTCCTACGAGCAGTACTTC. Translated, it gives CASSSLSYEQYF.

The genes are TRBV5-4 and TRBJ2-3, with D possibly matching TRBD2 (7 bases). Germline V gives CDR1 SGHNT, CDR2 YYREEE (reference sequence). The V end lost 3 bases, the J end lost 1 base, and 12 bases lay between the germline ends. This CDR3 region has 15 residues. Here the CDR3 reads CASSSGGLGTDTQYF. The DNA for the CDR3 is TGTGCCAGCAGCTCGGGGGGCCTGGGCACAGATACGCAGTATTTT.

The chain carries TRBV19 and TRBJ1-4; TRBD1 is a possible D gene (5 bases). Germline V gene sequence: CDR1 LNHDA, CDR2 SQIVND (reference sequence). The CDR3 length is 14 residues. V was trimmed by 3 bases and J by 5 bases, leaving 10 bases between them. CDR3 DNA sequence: TGTGCCAGTAGTATCCCGGGGGTCAATGAAAAACTGTTTTTT. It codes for CASSIPGVNEKLFF.

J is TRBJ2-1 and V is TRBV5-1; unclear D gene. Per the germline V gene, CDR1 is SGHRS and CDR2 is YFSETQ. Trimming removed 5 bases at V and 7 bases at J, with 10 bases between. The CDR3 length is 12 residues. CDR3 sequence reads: CASRVFGNEQFF. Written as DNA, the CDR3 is TGCGCCAGCAGAGTCTTCGGGAATGAGCAGTTCTTC.

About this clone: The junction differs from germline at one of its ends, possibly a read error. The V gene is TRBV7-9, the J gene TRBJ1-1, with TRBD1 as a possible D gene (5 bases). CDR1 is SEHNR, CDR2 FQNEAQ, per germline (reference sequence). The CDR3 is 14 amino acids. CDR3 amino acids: CSSTLQGANTEAFF. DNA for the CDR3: TGTTCCAGCACCCTGCAAGGGGCGAACACTGAAGCTTTCTTT.

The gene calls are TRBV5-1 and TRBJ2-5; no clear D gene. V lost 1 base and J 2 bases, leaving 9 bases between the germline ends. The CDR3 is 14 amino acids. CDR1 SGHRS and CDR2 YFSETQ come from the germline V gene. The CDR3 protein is CASSLPREQETQYF. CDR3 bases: TGCGCCAGCAGCTTGCCCCGTGAGCAAGAGACCCAGTACTTC.

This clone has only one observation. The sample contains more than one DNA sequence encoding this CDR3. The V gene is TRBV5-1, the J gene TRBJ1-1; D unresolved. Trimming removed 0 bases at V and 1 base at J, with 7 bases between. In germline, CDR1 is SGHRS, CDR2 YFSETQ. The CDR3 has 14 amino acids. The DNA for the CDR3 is TGCGCCAGCAGCTTGGATTCGAGGAACACTGAAGCTTTCTTT. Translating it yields CASSLDSRNTEAFF. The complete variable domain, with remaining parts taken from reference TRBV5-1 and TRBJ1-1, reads KAGVTQTPRYLIKTRGQQVTLSCSPISGHRSVSWYQQTPGQGLQFLFEYFSETQRNKGNFPGRFSGRQFSNSRSEMNVSTLELGDSALYLCASSLDSRNTEAFFGQGTRLTVV.

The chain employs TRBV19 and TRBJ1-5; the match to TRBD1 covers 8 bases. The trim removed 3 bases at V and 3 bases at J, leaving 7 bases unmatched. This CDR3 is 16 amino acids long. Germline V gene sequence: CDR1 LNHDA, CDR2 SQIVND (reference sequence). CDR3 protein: CASSIIDRGINQPQHF. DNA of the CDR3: TGTGCCAGTAGTATTATTGACAGGGGAATCAATCAGCCCCAGCATTTT.

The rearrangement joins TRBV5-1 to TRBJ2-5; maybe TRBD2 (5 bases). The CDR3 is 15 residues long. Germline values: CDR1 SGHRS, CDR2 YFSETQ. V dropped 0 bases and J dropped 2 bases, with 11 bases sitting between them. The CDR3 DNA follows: TGCGCCAGCAGCTTGGTGCCAGCGGAGCAAGAGACCCAGTACTTC. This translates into CASSLVPAEQETQYF.

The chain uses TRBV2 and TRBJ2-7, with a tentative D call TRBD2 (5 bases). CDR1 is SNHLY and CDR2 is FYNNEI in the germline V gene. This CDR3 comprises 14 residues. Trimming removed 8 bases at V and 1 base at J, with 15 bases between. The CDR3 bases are TGTGCCAGCCAGCTCTCGGGGTTTTCCTACGAGCAGTACTTC. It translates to CASQLSGFSYEQYF.

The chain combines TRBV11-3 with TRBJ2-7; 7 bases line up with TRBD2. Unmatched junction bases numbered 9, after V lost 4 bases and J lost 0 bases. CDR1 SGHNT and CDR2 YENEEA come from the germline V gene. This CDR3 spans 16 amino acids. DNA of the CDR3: TGTGCCAGCAGCTCCCCTAGCGGACTATCCTCCTACGAGCAGTACTTC. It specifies CASSSPSGLSSYEQYF.

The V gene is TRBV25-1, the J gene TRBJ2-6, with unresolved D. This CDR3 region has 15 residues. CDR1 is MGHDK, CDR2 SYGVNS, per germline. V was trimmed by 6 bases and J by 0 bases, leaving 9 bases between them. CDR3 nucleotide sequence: TGTGCCAGCAGGCAGGCGTCCTCTGGGGCCAACGTCCTGACTTTC. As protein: CASRQASSGANVLTF.

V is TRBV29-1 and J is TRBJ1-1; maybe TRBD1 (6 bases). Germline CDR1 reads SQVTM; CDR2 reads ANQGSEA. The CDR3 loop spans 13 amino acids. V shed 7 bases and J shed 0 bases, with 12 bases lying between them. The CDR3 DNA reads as TGCAGCGCTCGGACAGACATGAACACTGAAGCTTTCTTT. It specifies CSARTDMNTEAFF. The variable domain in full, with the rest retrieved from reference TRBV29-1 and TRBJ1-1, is SAVISQKPSRDICQRGTSLTIQCQVDSQVTMMFWYRQQPGQSLTLIATANQGSEATYESGFVIDKFPISRPNLTFSTLTVSNMSPEDSSIYLCSARTDMNTEAFFGQGTRLTVV.

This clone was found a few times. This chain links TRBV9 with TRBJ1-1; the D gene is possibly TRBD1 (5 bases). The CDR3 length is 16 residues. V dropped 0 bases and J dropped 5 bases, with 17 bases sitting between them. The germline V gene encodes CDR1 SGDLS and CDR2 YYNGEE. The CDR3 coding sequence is TGTGCCAGCAGCGTAGGCGGGGACGTAGGGAGGACTGAAGCTTTCTTT. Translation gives CASSVGGDVGRTEAFF.

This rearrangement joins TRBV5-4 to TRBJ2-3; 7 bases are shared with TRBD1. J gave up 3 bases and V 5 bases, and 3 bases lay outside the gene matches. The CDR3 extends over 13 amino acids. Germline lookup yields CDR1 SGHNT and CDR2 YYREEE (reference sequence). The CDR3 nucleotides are TGTGCCAGCAGTCTACAGGGGACAGATACGCAGTATTTT. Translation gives CASSLQGTDTQYF.